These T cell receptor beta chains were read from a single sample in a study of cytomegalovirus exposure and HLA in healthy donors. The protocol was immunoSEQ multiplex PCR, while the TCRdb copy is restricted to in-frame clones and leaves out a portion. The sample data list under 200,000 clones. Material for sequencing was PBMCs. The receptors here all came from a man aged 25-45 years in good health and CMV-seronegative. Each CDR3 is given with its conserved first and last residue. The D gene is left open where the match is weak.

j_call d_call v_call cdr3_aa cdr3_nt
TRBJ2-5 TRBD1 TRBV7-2 CASSLTGENQYF TGTGCCAGCAGCTTAACAGGGGAAAATCAGTACTTC
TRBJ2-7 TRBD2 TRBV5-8 CASSLAGGSIEQYF TGTGCCAGCAGCTTGGCGGGAGGGTCGATCGAGCAGTACTTC
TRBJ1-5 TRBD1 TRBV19 CASSGTGNQPQHF TGTGCCAGCTCCGGGACAGGCAATCAGCCCCAGCATTTT
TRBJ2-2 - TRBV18 CASSPSLLANTGELFF TGTGCCAGCTCACCTAGTCTCCTCGCGAACACCGGGGAGCTGTTTTTT
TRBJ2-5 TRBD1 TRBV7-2 CASSLAGTGRGQTQYF TGTGCCAGCAGCTTAGCCGGGACAGGGAGAGGGCAGACCCAGTACTTC
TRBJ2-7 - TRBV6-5 CASSYSGGKSYEQYF TGTGCCAGCAGTTACTCTGGAGGGAAGTCCTACGAGCAGTACTTC
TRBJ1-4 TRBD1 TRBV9 CASGLGQGGFFEKLFF TGTGCCAGCGGCCTCGGACAGGGTGGTTTTTTTGAAAAACTGTTTTTT
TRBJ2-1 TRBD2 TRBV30 CAWRLAGGREQFF TGTGCCTGGAGACTAGCGGGAGGGCGTGAGCAGTTCTTC
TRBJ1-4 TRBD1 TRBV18 CASSRTDRATNEKLFF TGTGCCAGCTCCCGCACGGACAGGGCAACTAATGAAAAACTGTTTTTT
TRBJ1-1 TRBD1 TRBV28 CASNAGTGWNTEAFF TGTGCCAGCAATGCTGGGACAGGGTGGAACACTGAAGCTTTCTTT
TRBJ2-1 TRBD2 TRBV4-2 CASSQDRGGTSDEQFF TGTGCCAGCAGCCAAGATCGCGGGGGGACTTCCGATGAGCAGTTCTTC
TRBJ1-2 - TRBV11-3 CASSLERLGSYGYTF TGTGCCAGCAGCTTGGAGCGGCTCGGGAGCTATGGCTACACCTTC
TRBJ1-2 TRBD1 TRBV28 CASSIPQGARDGYTF TGTGCCAGCAGTATCCCACAGGGGGCTAGAGATGGCTACACCTTC
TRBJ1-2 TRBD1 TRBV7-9 CASSFQGGFYGYTF TGTGCCAGCAGCTTCCAGGGGGGATTCTATGGCTACACCTTC
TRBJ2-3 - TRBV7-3 CASSSNTDTQYF TGTGCCAGCAGTTCAAATACAGATACGCAGTATTTT
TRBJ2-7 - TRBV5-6 CASSFEDEQYF TGTGCCAGCAGCTTTGAGGACGAGCAGTACTTC
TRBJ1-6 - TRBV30 CAWSSESGNSPLHF TGTGCCTGGTCAAGCGAATCCGGTAATTCACCCCTCCACTTT
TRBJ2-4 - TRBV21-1 CASSKEEPPEKNIQYF TGTGCCAGCAGCAAAGAGGAGCCACCCGAGAAAAACATTCAGTACTTC
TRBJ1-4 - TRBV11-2 CASSFPRVVDEKLFF TGTGCCAGCAGCTTCCCTCGGGTGGTGGATGAAAAACTGTTTTTT
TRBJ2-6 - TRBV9 CASSSGQNSGANVLTF TGTGCCAGCAGCTCGGGACAAAACTCTGGGGCCAACGTCCTGACTTTC
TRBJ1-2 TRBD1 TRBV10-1 CASSERGDRVGPCGYTF TGCGCCAGCAGTGAGCGGGGGGACAGGGTTGGCCCTTGTGGCTACACCTTC
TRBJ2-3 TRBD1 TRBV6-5 CASSYGQGADTQYF TGTGCCAGCAGTTACGGACAGGGGGCGGATACGCAGTATTTT
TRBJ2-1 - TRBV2 CASSVYNEQFF TGTGCCAGCAGCGTATACAATGAGCAGTTCTTC
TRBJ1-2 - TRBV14 CASSQARGSYGYTF TGTGCCAGCAGCCAAGCCAGGGGTAGCTATGGCTACACCTTC
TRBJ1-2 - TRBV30 CAWSNSPNYGYTF TGTGCCTGGAGTAACAGCCCTAACTATGGCTACACCTTC
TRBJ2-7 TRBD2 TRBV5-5 CASSPAGGGSEQYF TGTGCCAGCAGCCCGGCGGGGGGTGGGAGCGAGCAGTACTTC
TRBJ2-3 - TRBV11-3 CASSRTATQYF TGTGCCAGCAGCCGGACAGCTACGCAGTATTTT
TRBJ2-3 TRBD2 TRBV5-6 CASTLTSGGSTDTQYF TGTGCCAGCACCCTGACTAGCGGGGGGAGCACAGATACGCAGTATTTT
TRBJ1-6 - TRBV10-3 CAISESTTGGPSGLHF TGTGCCATCAGTGAGTCGACCACGGGGGGGCCCAGTGGCCTCCACTTT
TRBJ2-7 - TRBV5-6 CASSFAGGGEQYF TGTGCCAGCAGCTTCGCAGGGGGAGGTGAGCAGTACTTC
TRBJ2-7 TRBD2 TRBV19 CASSVGLAGGPGSYEQYF TGTGCCAGTTCCGTGGGACTAGCGGGAGGGCCGGGATCCTACGAGCAGTACTTC
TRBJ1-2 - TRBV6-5 CASLSGSNYGYTF TGTGCCAGCCTCTCCGGGAGTAACTATGGCTACACCTTC
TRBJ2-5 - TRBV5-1 CASSQGDTQETQYF TGCGCCAGCAGCCAAGGGGACACCCAAGAGACCCAGTACTTC
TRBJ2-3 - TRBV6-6 CASSYRVLVGTDTQYF TGTGCCAGCAGTTACCGCGTACTGGTTGGCACAGATACGCAGTATTTT
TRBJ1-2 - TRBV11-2 CASSSIDRYGYTF TGTGCCAGCAGCTCCATTGACAGATATGGCTACACCTTC
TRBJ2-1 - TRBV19 CASSIPPDYNEQFF TGTGCCAGTAGTATACCCCCAGACTACAATGAGCAGTTCTTC
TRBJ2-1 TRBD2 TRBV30 CASYTSGGGYNEQFF TGTGCCTCTTATACTAGCGGGGGGGGCTACAATGAGCAGTTCTTC
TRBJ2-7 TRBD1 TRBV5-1 CASSLGDSLPSAREQYF TGCGCCAGCAGCTTGGGGGACAGCCTCCCTTCCGCGCGCGAGCAGTACTTC
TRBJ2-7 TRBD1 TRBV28 CASSPRQGVAYEQYF TGTGCCAGCAGCCCCCGACAGGGGGTCGCCTACGAGCAGTACTTC
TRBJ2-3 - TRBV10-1 CASSGAGPAQDTQYF TGCGCCAGCAGTGGGGCGGGACCAGCTCAAGATACGCAGTATTTT
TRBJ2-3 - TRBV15 CATSRNRDSVPPDTQYF TGTGCCACCAGCAGAAACCGGGACTCGGTCCCCCCAGATACGCAGTATTTT
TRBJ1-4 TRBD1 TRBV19 CASRTGGNEKLFF TGTGCCAGTAGGACAGGGGGCAATGAAAAACTGTTTTTT
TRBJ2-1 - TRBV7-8 CASSLATGSKFF TGTGCCAGCAGCTTAGCCACGGGTTCGAAGTTCTTC
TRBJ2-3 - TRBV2 CASSEAVSSTDTQYF TGTGCCAGCAGTGAGGCCGTGTCCAGCACAGATACGCAGTATTTT
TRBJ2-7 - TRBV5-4 CASSFGQNYEQYF TGTGCCAGCAGCTTCGGCCAAAACTACGAGCAGTACTTC
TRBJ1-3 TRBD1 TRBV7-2 CASSLDQGATGNTIYF TGTGCCAGCAGCTTAGACCAGGGGGCCACTGGAAACACCATATATTTT
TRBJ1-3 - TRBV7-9 CASSSQGGNTIYF TGTGCCAGCAGCTCTCAGGGGGGAAACACCATATATTTT
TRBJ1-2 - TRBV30 CAWSVRTDYGYTF TGTGCCTGGAGTGTACGGACAGACTATGGCTACACCTTC
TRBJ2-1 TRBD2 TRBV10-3 CAISSGTTPYNEQFF TGTGCCATCAGTTCCGGGACTACCCCTTACAATGAGCAGTTCTTC
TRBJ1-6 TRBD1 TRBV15 CATRGQSYSPLHF TGTGCCACCCGGGGACAGAGTTATTCACCCCTCCACTTT
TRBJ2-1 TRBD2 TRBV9 CASSASGITHEQFF TGTGCCAGCAGCGCGAGCGGGATCACCCATGAGCAGTTCTTC
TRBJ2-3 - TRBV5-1 CASSIGPRADTQYF TGCGCCAGCAGCATCGGTCCCCGTGCAGATACGCAGTATTTT
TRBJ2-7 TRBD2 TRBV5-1 CASSVSTSGVPYEQYF TGCGCCAGCAGCGTATCTACTAGCGGGGTACCCTACGAGCAGTACTTC
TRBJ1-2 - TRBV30 CAWRGQGTPYGYTF TGTGCCTGGAGAGGACAAGGGACACCCTATGGCTACACCTTC
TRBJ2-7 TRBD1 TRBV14 CASSRTQGPSYEQYF TGTGCCAGCAGCCGCACACAGGGGCCCTCCTACGAGCAGTACTTC
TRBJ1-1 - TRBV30 CAWSHGVNTEAFF TGTGCCTGGAGCCACGGGGTGAACACTGAAGCTTTCTTT
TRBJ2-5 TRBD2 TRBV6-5 CASSLSGGTQETQYF TGTGCCAGCAGTTTAAGCGGGGGGACCCAAGAGACCCAGTACTTC
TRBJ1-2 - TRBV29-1 CSVEDQVQDGYTF TGCAGCGTTGAAGACCAAGTACAGGATGGCTACACCTTC
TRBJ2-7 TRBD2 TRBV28 CASSPTGTSFNEQYF TGCGCCAGCAGTCCGACCGGGACTAGCTTTAACGAGCAGTACTTC
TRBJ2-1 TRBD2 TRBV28 CASRPTSGSRNEQFF TGTGCCAGCAGACCGACTAGCGGGAGTCGCAATGAGCAGTTCTTC